The present TCR beta chain was sequenced within a study of graft-versus-host responses after intestinal transplantation (dated by TCRdb to the early 2020s). Regarding the study in general: Multivisceral, liver-intestinal, or isolated intestinal transplants were received by the recipients. Every recipient was given anti-thymocyte globulin induction, followed by about 3 years of maintenance tacrolimus and steroids. Bulk TCR-beta CDR3 sequencing was used to track graft-versus-host and host-versus-graft alloreactive T cell clones in the graft, circulation and bone marrow after intestinal transplantation. To identify alloreactive clones, pre-transplant mixed lymphocyte reaction products were sequenced and then compared with unstimulated pre-transplant donor and recipient T cells. A cohort of more than 20 intestinal transplant recipients, including one retransplant, was enrolled, and a few patients lacking pretransplant specimens were excluded. Donor T cell macrochimerism was defined as a peak of at least 4% donor T cells among recipient peripheral blood mononuclear cells. Samples from a few later patients were sequenced in-house on an Illumina MiSeq with MiXCR processing rather than by the commercial service.

Study-level results and caveats: GvH clones were found in recipient bone marrow, and some of the GvH clones appeared earlier in ileal mucosa or blood, which is consistent with an intestinal mucosal origin. The conclusions were limited by the relatively low number and heterogeneity of the intestinal transplant patients. Patients with donor T cell macrochimerism had high GvH to HvG T cell clonal ratios in their allografts. Early after transplant, declines in HvG clones were associated with peak levels of circulating GvH clones.

The time point label, as the study defines it: cells obtained before transplantation from donor or recipient. CD3+CD4+ and CD3+CD8+ populations were FACS-sorted from unstimulated pre-transplant donor and recipient cells taken from spleen or lymph nodes. This clone was seen a handful of times. It has no known antigen specificity. No clone much larger than this one lies a single base away; base qualities are absent. According to the germline V gene, CDR1 reads SGHRS and CDR2 reads YFSETQ. Counted from cysteine to phenylalanine, this CDR3 has 13 amino acids. The entry retains the CDR3 DNA only, 39 bases that are in frame from base 1. V drops 1 base and J drops 2 bases, leaving 6 bases in between. Library preparation used the immunoSEQ multiplex PCR assay. In most patients, genomic DNA was isolated using the Qiagen DNeasy Blood and Tissue Kit and sent frozen to Adaptive Biotechnologies for TCR sequencing. For most patients, genomic DNA was subjected to high-throughput TCR-beta CDR3 sequencing by Adaptive Biotechnologies. In the original analysis: Adaptive's ImmunoSEQ software was the source of the TCR sequencing data for roughly 19 patients, while three other patients were processed with MiXCR and VDJtools. To correct CD4 versus CD8 sorting errors, any sequence found in both subsets at a frequency ratio below 5:1 was removed. CDR3 nucleotide sequences shared between donor and recipient were removed because their origin could not be assigned. To count as alloreactive, a clone needed at least 2-fold expansion over unstimulated cells and a minimum CFSE-low frequency of 0.002% (template counts) or 0.001% (read counts). A clone was considered mappable if detected in the sequenced pre-transplant spleen, lymph node, or MLR CFSE-low populations of the donor or recipient. The cumulative frequency of alloreactive clones was calculated as a percentage of all sequences, weighted by copy number. TCRdb obtained this table from immuneACCESS and retained in-frame rearrangements with V and J assigned. These tables miss some clones; where compared with another copy, unresolved V genes account for less than half of the shortfall, and the remainder is unexplained. Clone size and V and J calls were adopted from that table, with D and trimming inferred from the DNA. This sample comprises 25,000 to 30,000 clones, about four fifths of them detected only once. Of the sample, 0.7% falls within the top ten clones.

Sequencing was performed on unstimulated CD4+ T cells sorted from spleen or lymph node cells, taken before intestinal transplant. The receptor comes from a human donor who received an intestinal transplant. Rearrangement joined TRBV5-1 to TRBJ1-1, with the D segment identity uncertain. The CDR3: CASSLNQNTEAFF. The base sequence is TGCGCCAGCAGCTTGAATCAAAACACTGAAGCTTTCTTT.